One sample yielded the 3 T cell receptor beta chains listed below, sequenced in a study of Ad26.COV2.S vaccination and SARS-CoV-2 variants (dated by TCRdb to the early 2020s). The treatment or condition tag for this specimen amounts to: roughly 18 received Ad26.COV2.S at low or high dose, single or two shots; roughly five received placebo; per-sample allocation not given. For vaccine and placebo recipients, repertoires were sequenced using samples collected on day 63 after the first injection. The library was prepared using the immunoSEQ multiplex PCR assay. TCRdb stores this immuneACCESS table with in-frame sequences only. Part of the clones is absent; in the studies checked, under half of the shortfall reflects unresolved V genes, and no reason is known for the rest. The sample records about 350,000 clones, about nine tenths of which are singletons. Of the sample, 6.4% falls within the top ten clones.

The input for sequencing was peripheral blood, taken in a trial of Ad26.COV2.S vaccine versus placebo. The receptor source for this set is a person aged 18 to 65 who received the Ad26.COV2.S COVID-19 vaccine or a placebo.

CDR3 DNA: TGTGCCAGCTCACCACCGACAAGGTTTCACACCTTC. The encoded protein is CASSPPTRFHTF. The genes are TRBV18 and TRBJ1-2; D remains ambiguous. Germline values: CDR1 KGHSH, CDR2 LQKENI. The length of the CDR3 is 12 residues. The ends were cut back, 0 bases at V and 12 bases at J, with 11 bases in the middle.

V usage is TRBV6-5 and J usage is TRBJ1-5; D might be TRBD1 (6 bases). Germline CDR1 reads MNHEY; CDR2 reads SVGAGI. The CDR3 is 13 residues long. V was trimmed by 8 bases and J by 5 bases, leaving 13 bases between them. The DNA of the CDR3 is TGTGCCAGCGCCTACAGGGCGGATCAGCCCCAGCATTTT. Its translation is CASAYRADQPQHF.

J is TRBJ2-2 and V is TRBV6-5, with 7 bases aligning to TRBD2. V lost 8 bases to trimming and J lost 1 base; unmatched junction nucleotides: 7. Germline V gives CDR1 MNHEY, CDR2 SVGAGI. This CDR3 contains 15 residues. CDR3 DNA: TGTGCCAGCCTAGCACGGGAGGAGAACACCGGGGAGCTGTTTTTT. Translating it yields CASLAREENTGELFF.